The entry below gives a single TCR beta chain sequence along with its context. Original methodology: The assay estimated nucleated cells by amplifying reference gene primers. Only in-frame clones appear in the TCRdb table, and some are missing; sequencing was by immunoSEQ multiplex PCR. V, J and clone size were drawn from that table, and D and trimming were deduced from the DNA. The table records a few hundred thousand clones, about 90% of them present only once. These data originate in a study of blood T cell repertoires in COVID-19. Study summary: The United States, Italy and Spain were the sources of the acute and convalescent COVID-19 samples. Sources were T cells, B-cell-depleted T cells, or PBMCs; the material itself was cDNA or gDNA.

This sequence originates from a man aged 18 to 30 with active or convalescent COVID-19. Sequencing was done on a sample of peripheral blood.

The DNA of the CDR3 is TGTGCCAGCAGACTAGCGAGAACATACAATGAGCAGTTCTTC. Amino acid sequence: CASRLARTYNEQFF. V usage is TRBV28 and J usage is TRBJ2-1, with 7 bases identical to TRBD2. V shed 6 bases and J 4 bases; nucleotides not matched to a gene: 6. The germline CDR1 and CDR2 sequences are MDHEN and SYDVKM. The CDR3 is made up of 14 amino acids. The variable domain in full, completed from reference TRBV28 and TRBJ2-1, reads DVKVTQSSRYLVKRTGEKVFLECVQDMDHENMFWYRQDPGLGLRLIYFSYDVKMKEKGDIPEGYSVSREKKERFSLILESASTNQTSMYLCASRLARTYNEQFFGPGTRLTVL.